This T cell receptor (beta chain) was found in a study of shared clonotypes between healthy human individuals. The study drew all its donors from Caucasian adults living in Nashville, Tennessee. Overall study results and limits: The study found lower generation probabilities in non-shared clonotypes than in those shared by all four donors. Approximately 4.6% of naive CD4 clonotypes were shared across a few donors.

CDR3 length: 16 amino acids. Germline values: CDR1 LNHDA, CDR2 SQIVND (reference sequence). J was trimmed by 3 bases and V by 5 bases; bases with no gene match: 11. Measured with immunoSEQ multiplex PCR; TCRdb has only the in-frame clones, and not every one. This table has around 700,000 clones, 72% appearing once. To note about this clone: The antigen is unknown.

This chain links TRBV19 with TRBJ2-7, with 9 bases that match TRBD1. The sample consisted of memory CD4+ T cells sorted from blood. Subset described: CD45RA-negative fraction. The sequence came from a woman aged 25 to 39 in good health. The CDR3 sequence is CASSPPKGTGIYEQYF. Written as DNA, the CDR3 is TGTGCCAGTAGTCCCCCCAAAGGGACAGGGATCTACGAGCAGTACTTC.